The rows below give T cell receptor beta chains drawn from one sample of a study of blood T cells in healthy people across ages. MiXCR was run by TCRdb on the 5' RACE reads, yielding one entry per CDR3 protein. The sample lists roughly 900,000 distinct CDR3 sequences, under 30% occurring once. The sample was blood. These receptor sequences come from a woman older than 75 in good health. CDR3s include the opening cysteine and the closing phenylalanine or tryptophan. Fields, in order: J gene, D gene, V gene, clone size, CDR3 DNA, CDR3 protein. The D gene is left open where the match is weak. Clone size is shown for a subset of rows, as once, few, many or a class of expanded clone.

TRBJ2-5 - TRBV7-9 few TGTACCAGCAGCAGCCAAGAGACCCAGTACTTC CTSSSQETQYF
TRBJ2-7 TRBD1 TRBV11-2 many TGTGCCAGCAGCTCCGACAGGGGGCATGAGCAGTACTTC CASSSDRGHEQYF
TRBJ2-2 - TRBV7-2 many TGTGCCAGCAGCCGACAGAACACCGGGGAGCTGTTTTTT CASSRQNTGELFF
TRBJ2-1 TRBD1 TRBV12-3/TRBV12-4 many TGTGCCAGCAGCCACATTACAGGGGGCAGGAGCCATGAGCAGTTCTTC CASSHITGGRSHEQFF
TRBJ1-2 - TRBV10-2 many TGCGCCATCTCGCTAGGAGGAGGTTATGGCTACACCTTC CAISLGGGYGYTF
TRBJ1-2 - TRBV20-1 many TGCAGTGCTAGTCTCACTCGGAACCATGGCTACACCTTC CSASLTRNHGYTF
TRBJ1-1 - TRBV7-6 - TGTGCCAGCAGCTTAACAGGGTCAGGGGACAACACTGAAGCTTTCTTT CASSLTGSGDNTEAFF
TRBJ2-3 - TRBV7-2 many TGTGCCAGCACAGGGAGATCCTTCACAGATACGCAGTATTTT CASTGRSFTDTQYF
TRBJ1-1 - TRBV20-1 many TGCAGTGCTAGAGATCCGGCAGGGGCGAACACTGAAGCTTTCTTT CSARDPAGANTEAFF
TRBJ1-5 - TRBV20-1 few TGCAGTGCTAGACTCCACAATCAGCCCCAGCATTTT CSARLHNQPQHF
TRBJ2-1 - TRBV4-1 - TGCGCCAGCAGCCAAGAGGAGGGCCGGTCGGCCTACAATGAGCAGTTCTTC CASSQEEGRSAYNEQFF
TRBJ2-1 - TRBV7-9 many TGTGCCAGCAGCTATCGACCCGGGACGGCAGTCGATGAGCAGTTCTTC CASSYRPGTAVDEQFF
TRBJ1-1 - TRBV2 - TGTGCCAGCAGTGCGTCGCAGGGTACCACTGAAGCTTTCTTT CASSASQGTTEAFF
TRBJ2-5 - TRBV7-2 many TGTGCCAGCAGCCAGGGGGGGCGAGAGACCCAGTACTTC CASSQGGRETQYF
TRBJ2-7 - TRBV7-9 - TGTGCCAGCAGCCTCCGGGGGGCGACTTTCTACGAGCAGTACTTC CASSLRGATFYEQYF
TRBJ2-7 - TRBV4-3 many TGCGCCAGCAGCCGCGAACAGGTGAGCTCCTACGAGCAGTACTTC CASSREQVSSYEQYF
TRBJ2-5 - TRBV4-1 few TGCGCCAGCAGCCAAGATAAGGAGACCCAGTACTTC CASSQDKETQYF
TRBJ1-5 - TRBV6-5 many TGTGCCAGCAGTTCGTCAGGGGACAATCAGCCCCAGCATTTT CASSSSGDNQPQHF
TRBJ2-1 - TRBV2 - TGTGCCAGCAGTGAGGGGGGCTTCCCCCACAATGAGCAGTTCTTC CASSEGGFPHNEQFF
TRBJ2-3 - TRBV7-2 many TGTGCCAGCAGCAGACAGGCTAGTACGCAGTATTTT CASSRQASTQYF
TRBJ1-4 - TRBV4-1 few TGCGCCAGCAGCCAAGTTGCTCAGACTAATGAAAAACTGTTTTTT CASSQVAQTNEKLFF
TRBJ2-7 - TRBV6-2/TRBV6-3 many TGTGCCAGCAGCAAGACCTCGTACGAGCAGTACTTC CASSKTSYEQYF
TRBJ1-1 - TRBV7-9 - TGTGCCAGCATCGGGGAGAACACTGAAGCTTTCTTT CASIGENTEAFF
TRBJ2-5 - TRBV7-6 - TGTGCCAGCAGCCCTTACATGGGGCAAGAGACCCAGTACTTC CASSPYMGQETQYF
TRBJ1-6 TRBD1 TRBV4-3 many TGCGCCAGCAGCCAAGATCGTCCGGTCGGGACAGCAAATTCACCCCTCCACTTT CASSQDRPVGTANSPLHF
TRBJ2-2 - TRBV20-1 few TGCAGTGCTAGTCCCTCGGTGACCGGGGAGCTGTTTTTT CSASPSVTGELFF
TRBJ1-1 - TRBV29-1 few TGCAGCGTTGGGACTCTGGAAGCTTTCTTT CSVGTLEAFF
TRBJ2-5 TRBD1 TRBV24-1 many TGTGCCACCAGTGACCCGGGACAGTACCAAGAGACCCAGTACTTC CATSDPGQYQETQYF
TRBJ2-3 - TRBV18 - TGTGCCAGCTCACCACCGGGGGGGCCGGAAGATACGCAGTATTTT CASSPPGGPEDTQYF
TRBJ2-5 - TRBV20-1 many TGCAGTGCTAGAGATTCGGCTAGTAAAGAGACCCAGTACTTC CSARDSASKETQYF
TRBJ2-3 TRBD1 TRBV5-1 - TGCGCCAGCAGCCCGGACAGGGGAGGGGATACGCAGTATTTT CASSPDRGGDTQYF
TRBJ2-3 - TRBV5-1 many TGCGCCAGCAGATGGAGGGATTATAGCACAGATACGCAGTATTTT CASRWRDYSTDTQYF
TRBJ2-5 TRBD2 TRBV10-3 - TGTGCCATTTCGGACCCCGGGACTAGCGGGAGAGGGGTTCAGTACTTC CAISDPGTSGRGVQYF
TRBJ1-1 - TRBV5-1 many TGCGCCAGCAGCCAAAGGACCCTGAACACTGAAGCTTTCTTT CASSQRTLNTEAFF
TRBJ2-2 TRBD2 TRBV12-3/TRBV12-4 few TGTGCCAGCAGTGATTTAGCGGGGCGCACCGGGGAGCTGTTTTTT CASSDLAGRTGELFF
TRBJ1-4 - TRBV24-1 few TGTGCCACCAGTGAACCGGAGCGGCGGGGTCCCTCCTCTAATGAAAAACTGTTTTTT CATSEPERRGPSSNEKLFF
TRBJ2-7 TRBD2 TRBV20-1 - TGCAGTGCTAAAAAGCGGGGGGACGTCGACGAGCAGTACTTC CSAKKRGDVDEQYF
TRBJ1-2 - TRBV19 few TGTGCCAGTAGTTTAACCGGACCAAGCTATGGCTACACCTTC CASSLTGPSYGYTF
TRBJ2-1 - TRBV7-9 many TGTGCCAGCAGCTTAGAGCGCGGGGGCTCGGGAAATGAGCAGTTCTTC CASSLERGGSGNEQFF
TRBJ1-5 TRBD1 TRBV12-3/TRBV12-4 - TGTGCCAACAGTAAGAACGGGTTACAGGGGAATCAACCCCAGCATTTT CANSKNGLQGNQPQHF
TRBJ2-3 - TRBV20-1 many TGCAGTGCTACCCCGCTTTTGCCAGATACGCAGTATTTT CSATPLLPDTQYF
TRBJ2-1 TRBD1 TRBV7-9 many TGTGCCAGCAGCCTCGGGACAGGGGCGAACAATGAGCAGTTCTTC CASSLGTGANNEQFF
TRBJ2-1 - TRBV20-1 - TGCAGTGCAAATCCCCCCCTAGAAGCGGAGCGGAGGGTCTCCTACAATGAGCAGTTCTTC CSANPPLEAERRVSYNEQFF
TRBJ2-3 - TRBV29-1 - TGCAGCGTTGAAGATAAAAGAGATACGCAGTATTTT CSVEDKRDTQYF
TRBJ2-3 TRBD2 TRBV12-3/TRBV12-4 many TGTGCCAGCAGTTCCCTAGCGGGGGGGCCCACAGATACGCAGTATTTT CASSSLAGGPTDTQYF
TRBJ1-2 TRBD1 TRBV7-9 - TGTGCCAGCAGCTCACGGACAGGGATTGGCTATGGCTACACCTTC CASSSRTGIGYGYTF
TRBJ2-2 TRBD2 TRBV14 - TGTGCCAGCAACCAACCTCGGACTAGCGACGACACCGGGGAGCTGTTTTTT CASNQPRTSDDTGELFF
TRBJ2-5 - TRBV20-1 many TGCAGTGCTAGGGAGGCGGGGGCCCCCAATGGGGCCCAGTACTTC CSAREAGAPNGAQYF
TRBJ2-5 TRBD2 TRBV20-1 few TGCAGTGCTAGTCGTGTCCGGGGGGGAGGGGAGCAGTACTTC CSASRVRGGGEQYF
TRBJ2-5 - TRBV7-9 - TGTGCCAGCAGCTTAGACGTTCTAGCTGAGCAGTACTTC CASSLDVLAEQYF
TRBJ2-7 TRBD1 TRBV6-6 few TGTGCCAGCAATCAGGGGGCTCGGACCGAGCAGTACTTC CASNQGARTEQYF
TRBJ2-5 - TRBV6-1 - TGTGCCAGCAGCAGGACAGACCCTGAGCAGTACTTC CASSRTDPEQYF
TRBJ2-7 - TRBV7-3 few TGTGCCAGCAGCCCCCGACAAGGGATCGAGCAGTACTTC CASSPRQGIEQYF
TRBJ1-6 - TRBV9 few TGTGCCAGCAGCGTATCCGGAAATAATTCACCCCTCCACTTT CASSVSGNNSPLHF
TRBJ1-3 - TRBV12-3/TRBV12-4 - TGTGCCAGCAGTTTCTCTTCAGGGGTCTCTGGAAACACCATATATTTT CASSFSSGVSGNTIYF
TRBJ2-5 TRBD2 TRBV4-2 few TGTGCCAGCAGCCAGTCAAGCGGGGGGGCTGAGGAGGAGACCCAGTACTTC CASSQSSGGAEEETQYF
TRBJ2-4 - TRBV7-2 many TGTGCCAGCAGCTTGATCCAGAAAAACATTCAGTACTTC CASSLIQKNIQYF
TRBJ1-2 - TRBV4-1 - TGCGCCAGCAGCCAAGTTGGCGAGAGGGGACATGGCTACACCTTC CASSQVGERGHGYTF
TRBJ2-5 - TRBV15 few TGTGCCACCAGCAGAGATAAAGGTCTACATCAAGAGACCCAGTACTTC CATSRDKGLHQETQYF
TRBJ2-1 - TRBV2 many TGTGCCAGCAGTGTGGAATCGTCCTACAATGAGCAGTTCTTC CASSVESSYNEQFF